This passage covers 31 T cell receptor beta chains from one sample sequenced in a study of blood T cell repertoires in COVID-19. Sequencing was performed with immunoSEQ multiplex PCR; in TCRdb, only in-frame clones are kept and a portion is missing. Found here are some 160,000 clones, 65% to 90% of them singletons; the top ten hold 1.5%. Sequenced: peripheral blood. The receptors were sampled from a human donor in a cohort sampled during active COVID-19.

The CDR3 protein is CASSQARDYGYTF. CDR3 coding DNA: TGTGCCAGCAGCCAAGCCCGGGACTATGGCTACACCTTC. The chain carries TRBV3-1 (or the pseudogene TRBV3-2) and TRBJ1-2; D ambiguous. The V end was cut by 1 base, the J end by 3 bases, with 6 bases between. CDR1 is LGHDT, CDR2 YNNKEL, per germline (reference sequence). There are 13 residues in the CDR3.

The chain combines TRBV7-9 with TRBJ1-1, with D perhaps TRBD1 (5 bases). Looked up from germline, CDR1 is SEHNR and CDR2 is FQNEAQ (reference sequence). CDR3 length: 14 residues. The ends were cut back, 5 bases at V and 0 bases at J, with 10 bases in the middle. The CDR3 nucleotides read TGTGCCAGCAGCCTATTGACAGTGAACACTGAAGCTTTCTTT. Translating gives CASSLLTVNTEAFF.

The rearrangement uses TRBV4-1 and TRBJ2-7; unclear D gene. Germline loops: CDR1 MGHRA, CDR2 YSYEKL. Trimming took off 0 bases at V and 1 base at J, with 7 bases between the two ends. This CDR3 has 14 amino acids. The CDR3, as DNA: TGCGCCAGCAGCCAAGAGGCCAGATCCTACGAGCAGTACTTC. It specifies CASSQEARSYEQYF.

This clone was seen once. The chain couples TRBV5-4 to TRBJ1-5, with D maybe TRBD1 (5 bases). Trimming took 3 bases from V and 9 from J, leaving 13 bases between them. This CDR3 is 13 amino acids long. Germline V gives CDR1 SGHNT, CDR2 YYREEE (reference sequence). CDR3 nucleotides: TGTGCCAGCAGCTCCGACGGGGGGAGGCCCCAGCATTTT. Protein sequence: CASSSDGGRPQHF.

The chain carries TRBV12-3 or TRBV12-4 and TRBJ2-2; D gene ambiguous. The CDR3 covers 12 residues. V gave up 6 bases and J gave up 6 bases, with 8 bases separating them. CDR3: CASSPFPGELFF. CDR3 DNA: TGTGCCAGCAGCCCGTTCCCCGGGGAGCTGTTTTTT.

The chain recombines TRBV13 with TRBJ2-3, with D possibly TRBD2 on 6 matching bases. This CDR3 spans 15 amino acids. Germline assignment: CDR1 PRHDT and CDR2 FYEKMQ (reference sequence). The germline V and J ends were trimmed by 8 bases and 1 base, with 16 bases remaining between them. The CDR3 reads CASLEGGWGTDTQYF. The CDR3 DNA reads as TGTGCCAGCTTGGAGGGAGGATGGGGCACAGATACGCAGTATTTT.

V is TRBV28 and J is TRBJ2-7; 11 positions match TRBD1. Germline values: CDR1 MDHEN, CDR2 SYDVKM. The V and J ends lost 5 bases and 5 bases, in that order; junction bases with no gene match: 5. The CDR3 runs to 14 residues. Written as DNA, the CDR3 is TGTGCCAGCAGTCGATCGGGACAGGGGGACGAGCAGTACTTC. Amino acid sequence: CASSRSGQGDEQYF.

V is TRBV7-2 and J is TRBJ2-5; D is possibly TRBD1 (5 bases). The CDR3 covers 15 residues. The germline V gene has CDR1 SGHTA and CDR2 FQGNSA. The V end lost 5 bases, the J end lost 5 bases, and 18 bases lay between the germline ends. CDR3 sequence: CASSPQGGRVETQYF. The CDR3 DNA follows: TGTGCCAGCAGCCCCCAGGGTGGACGGGTCGAGACCCAGTACTTC.

This chain uses TRBV7-2 with TRBJ2-5, with TRBD2 matching over 11 bases. CDR1 and CDR2 (germline): SGHTA, FQGNSA. The CDR3 has 16 residues. The J segment lost 5 bases and the V segment lost 6 bases, leaving 11 bases of the junction unmatched. This CDR3 is CASSFFSGGALETQYF. CDR3 coding DNA: TGTGCCAGCAGTTTCTTTAGCGGGGGGGCCTTGGAGACCCAGTACTTC.

The chain joins TRBV27 to TRBJ2-2, with a tentative D call TRBD1 (6 bases). V was cut by 8 bases and J by 0 bases, with 13 bases left in between. The CDR3 spans 15 residues. Germline loops: CDR1 MNHEY, CDR2 SMNVEV (reference sequence). CDR3 residues: CASSLRTANTGELFF. The DNA of the CDR3 is TGTGCCAGCTCCCTGCGGACAGCGAACACCGGGGAGCTGTTTTTT.

The gene calls are TRBV5-4 and TRBJ1-3, with 7 nucleotides matching TRBD1. Per germline, CDR1 SGHNT and CDR2 YYREEE (reference sequence). After removal of 4 bases from V and 3 bases from J, the junction contained 7 bases not matched to a gene. The CDR3 runs 15 residues. In DNA, the CDR3 is TGTGCCAGCAGCGTATCCGGGACAGTTGGAAACACCATATATTTT. As protein: CASSVSGTVGNTIYF.

In its sample, this clone was seen a few times. This chain uses TRBV19 with TRBJ1-2; no clear D gene. This CDR3 contains 15 residues. The germline V gene encodes CDR1 LNHDA and CDR2 SQIVND (reference sequence). V gave up 1 base and J gave up 4 bases, with 13 bases separating them. DNA of the CDR3: TGTGCCAGTAGTATAGCTGGAGGGTTCAGCTATGGCTACACCTTC. It specifies CASSIAGGFSYGYTF.

The genes are TRBV6-5 and TRBJ1-2, with D perhaps matching TRBD1 (6 bases). The V and J ends lost 1 base and 8 bases respectively, with 14 bases between them. Germline V lookup: CDR1 MNHEY, CDR2 SVGAGI. This CDR3 is built from 14 residues. CDR3 DNA: TGTGCCAGCAGTTACTTTACGGGGGGCGGAGGCTACACCTTC. Protein product: CASSYFTGGGGYTF.

The J gene is TRBJ2-1, the V gene TRBV7-2; the D gene is possibly TRBD1 (6 bases). Trimming cost V 5 bases and J 4 bases, with 12 bases left between them. There are 14 residues in the CDR3. The germline V gene encodes CDR1 SGHTA and CDR2 FQGNSA. For the CDR3, the DNA is TGTGCCAGCAGCCATAGCACAGGGTACAATGAGCAGTTCTTC. Amino acid sequence: CASSHSTGYNEQFF.

This clone was seen a handful of times. This chain links TRBV7-3 with TRBJ2-7, with 7 bases lining up with TRBD2. The CDR3 contains 15 residues. Looked up from germline, CDR1 is SGHTA and CDR2 is FQGTGA. With V trimmed by 1 base and J by 2 bases, 5 bases remained unmatched. The DNA of the CDR3 is TGTGCCAGCAGCTTAAGGGGGGGACCCACCTACGAGCAGTACTTC. Protein: CASSLRGGPTYEQYF.

The chain couples TRBV5-4 to TRBJ2-2, with 7 nucleotides matching TRBD2. This CDR3 contains 14 residues. V was clipped by 4 bases and J by 6 bases; unmatched bases: 6. The germline V gene encodes CDR1 SGHNT and CDR2 YYREEE (reference sequence). DNA for the CDR3: TGTGCCAGCAGCCCCCCTGGGGGGGCCGGGGAGCTGTTTTTT. Its translation: CASSPPGGAGELFF.

The chain combines TRBV2 with TRBJ2-7; TRBD1 aligns across 11 bases. Germline trimming cut 4 bases from V and 3 bases from J; bases unmatched to any gene: 8. Germline loops: CDR1 SNHLY, CDR2 FYNNEI. The CDR3 contains 16 residues. The CDR3: CASSGTGGRMHYEQYF. The CDR3 DNA sequence: TGTGCCAGCAGTGGGACAGGGGGCAGGATGCACTACGAGCAGTACTTC. Using reference TRBV2 and TRBJ2-7 for the parts outside the CDR3, the full variable domain is EPEVTQTPSHQVTQMGQEVILRCVPISNHLYFYWYRQILGQKVEFLVSFYNNEISEKSEIFDDQFSVERPDGSNFTLKIRSTKLEDSAMYFCASSGTGGRMHYEQYFGPGTRLTVT.

This chain links TRBV19 with TRBJ1-3; no definite D call. The V and J ends lost 5 bases and 2 bases respectively, with 16 bases between them. Germline V gene data show CDR1 as LNHDA and CDR2 as SQIVND (reference sequence). The CDR3 loop spans 16 amino acids. The CDR3 region is CASSSRGREAGNTIYF. The CDR3 DNA is TGTGCCAGTAGTTCCCGCGGAAGGGAGGCTGGAAACACCATATATTTT.

CDR3 nucleotide sequence: TGTGCCAGCAGTAAGGACAGGGTCTCTGGAAACACCATATATTTT. This gives the protein CASSKDRVSGNTIYF. The V call is TRBV2, the J call TRBJ1-3, with TRBD1 identical over 8 bases. V shed 5 bases and J 0 bases; nucleotides not matched to a gene: 3. Germline V gives CDR1 SNHLY, CDR2 FYNNEI. The CDR3 extends over 15 amino acids.

This sequence joins TRBV7-2 and TRBJ2-7, with 8 bases that match TRBD1. Germline CDR1 and CDR2: SGHTA and FQGNSA. CDR3 length equals 15 residues. V was pared by 6 bases and J by 7 bases, with 14 bases of the junction left unmatched. The CDR3 loop reads CASRAIRTGWGEQYF. CDR3 coding DNA: TGTGCCAGCAGAGCCATCCGGACAGGGTGGGGGGAGCAGTACTTC.

Comments on this clone: The same CDR3 also results from other DNA sequences found in this sample. This sequence joins TRBV7-2 and TRBJ1-2; 7 positions agree with TRBD1. Per the germline V gene, CDR1 is SGHTA and CDR2 is FQGNSA. The CDR3 contains 14 residues. With 4 bases clipped from V and 4 bases from J, the junction kept 6 bases outside the gene matches. DNA of the CDR3: TGTGCCAGCAGCTCATCAGGGGGGAGCTATGGCTACACCTTC. This gives the protein CASSSSGGSYGYTF.

The gene calls are TRBV2 and TRBJ2-6, with D tentatively TRBD2 (7 bases). The CDR3 loop spans 15 amino acids. V gave up 6 bases and J gave up 5 bases, with 14 bases separating them. Germline CDR1 and CDR2: SNHLY and FYNNEI. CDR3 DNA sequence: TGTGCCAGCAGCCAAGGGGGGGCCTGGGCCAACGTCCTGACTTTC. Translating it yields CASSQGGAWANVLTF. Full variable domain (outside the CDR3, taken from reference TRBV2 and TRBJ2-6): EPEVTQTPSHQVTQMGQEVILRCVPISNHLYFYWYRQILGQKVEFLVSFYNNEISEKSEIFDDQFSVERPDGSNFTLKIRSTKLEDSAMYFCASSQGGAWANVLTFGAGSRLTVL.

The chain links TRBV7-2 to TRBJ1-5; D gene ambiguous. V was cut by 1 base and J by 5 bases, with 15 bases left in between. The CDR3 has 16 residues. CDR1 is SGHTA and CDR2 is FQGNSA in the germline V gene. The CDR3 bases are TGTGCCAGCAGCTTAGATTTAGTAGGAGGCCATCAGCCCCAGCATTTT. As protein: CASSLDLVGGHQPQHF.

J is TRBJ1-3 and V is TRBV28; D remains unclear. This CDR3 is built from 11 residues. CDR1 and CDR2 (germline): MDHEN, SYDVKM. The V gene lost 10 bases and the J gene lost 4 bases, with 8 bases spanning the gap. In DNA, the CDR3 is TGTGCCACCGAGGGAGGAAACACCATATATTTT. Its protein product is CATEGGNTIYF.

This sequence joins TRBV3-1 (or the pseudogene TRBV3-2) and TRBJ1-2; weak D call: TRBD1 (6 bases). The CDR3 totals 12 residues. Germline V gives CDR1 LGHDT, CDR2 YNNKEL (reference sequence). V lost 4 bases and J lost 7, with 10 bases in between. For the CDR3, the DNA is TGTGCCAGCAGCCCCAGGGGAGTTGGCTACACCTTC. Translating it yields CASSPRGVGYTF.

The J gene is TRBJ2-7, the V gene TRBV18, with 7 bases aligning to TRBD2. This CDR3 has 17 amino acids. Germline trimming cut 3 bases from V and 2 bases from J; bases unmatched to any gene: 13. Germline assignment: CDR1 KGHSH and CDR2 LQKENI. The CDR3 sequence is CASSPPMGGGYTYEQYF. The CDR3 region has the DNA TGTGCCAGCTCACCCCCCATGGGGGGGGGATATACCTACGAGCAGTACTTC.

A note on this clone: The junction and the germline gene differ at one end; a read error may be behind it. The chain couples TRBV7-3 to TRBJ2-7; 8 bases align to TRBD2. Germline-derived CDR1 and CDR2 are SGHTA and FQGTGA. The CDR3 loop spans 16 amino acids. The CDR3 loop is CASSLGSGGTSHEQYF. As DNA, the CDR3 is TGTGCCAGCAGCTTAGGATCGGGGGGGACCTCCCACGAGCAGTACTTC.

The CDR3 sequence: CASSLASSGNEKLFF. Here the CDR3 DNA reads TGTGCCAGCAGCTTGGCGTCTAGCGGTAATGAAAAACTGTTTTTT. The chain links TRBV5-6 to TRBJ1-4, with D unresolved. This CDR3 comprises 15 residues. The germline V and J ends were trimmed by 0 bases and 4 bases, with 10 bases remaining between them. Per germline, CDR1 SGHDT and CDR2 YYEEEE.

This clone was observed a few times. The chain recombines TRBV9 with TRBJ2-3; 9 nucleotides align to TRBD2. This CDR3 has 15 amino acids. Germline lookup yields CDR1 SGDLS and CDR2 YYNGEE. V shed 1 base, J shed 3 bases, and the junction held 3 bases outside the gene matches. The CDR3 DNA reads as TGTGCCAGCAGCGTAAGGCGGGGGGGGACAGATACGCAGTATTTT. The encoded protein is CASSVRRGGTDTQYF.

This sequence joins TRBV7-2 and TRBJ2-3; perhaps TRBD1 as D (6 bases). The germline V gene has CDR1 SGHTA and CDR2 FQGNSA. The germline V and J ends were trimmed by 5 bases and 2 bases, with 11 bases remaining between them. CDR3 size: 14 residues. CDR3 in amino acids: CASSPQGVTDTQYF. The CDR3 DNA sequence: TGTGCCAGCAGCCCACAGGGCGTCACAGATACGCAGTATTTT. Using reference TRBV7-2 and TRBJ2-3 for the parts outside the CDR3, the full variable domain is GAGVSQSPSNKVTEKGKDVELRCDPISGHTALYWYRQSLGQGLEFLIYFQGNSAPDKSGLPSDRFSAERTGGSVSTLTIQRTQQEDSAVYLCASSPQGVTDTQYFGPGTRLTVL.

Note on this clone: This sample includes further DNA sequences coding for the same CDR3. This chain joins TRBV5-1 and TRBJ1-2, with 7 bases that match TRBD1. CDR1 is SGHRS, CDR2 YFSETQ, per germline. The junction had 4 bases not matched to a gene; V was cut back by 4 bases and J by 4 bases. CDR3 length: 13 amino acids. The CDR3 protein is CASSLGQSYGYTF. The DNA of the CDR3 is TGCGCCAGCAGCCTGGGACAGTCCTATGGCTACACCTTC.